Sequencing of this T cell receptor (beta chain) was carried out in a study of blood T cell repertoires in COVID-19. Across the whole study: The study drew acute and convalescent COVID-19 samples from the United States, Italy and Spain. PBMCs, B-cell-depleted T cells, or T cells provided the cDNA or gDNA that made up the material.

Per the authors' pipeline: Researchers report that nucleated cell counts were estimated from reference gene primer amplification. Data came from immunoSEQ multiplex PCR; TCRdb stores just in-frame clones and leaves some out. V, J and clone size derive from that table, while D and trimming were established from the DNA sequence. The sample includes some 150,000 clones, 85% to 90% of them seen just once. The germline V gene encodes CDR1 SEHNR and CDR2 FQNEAQ (reference sequence). Both ends counted, the CDR3 spans 17 residues. A word on this clone: The DNA is left out, because the CDR3 cannot be placed on it with certainty; the CDR3 is given as TCRdb lists it.

The TCR comes from a woman in her sixties with acute or convalescent COVID-19. Source material: peripheral blood. The chain recombines TRBV7-9 with TRBJ1-5; TRBD1, the table's D call, lacks a check against the DNA. The CDR3 sequence is CASSLDFGPGGNQPQHF.